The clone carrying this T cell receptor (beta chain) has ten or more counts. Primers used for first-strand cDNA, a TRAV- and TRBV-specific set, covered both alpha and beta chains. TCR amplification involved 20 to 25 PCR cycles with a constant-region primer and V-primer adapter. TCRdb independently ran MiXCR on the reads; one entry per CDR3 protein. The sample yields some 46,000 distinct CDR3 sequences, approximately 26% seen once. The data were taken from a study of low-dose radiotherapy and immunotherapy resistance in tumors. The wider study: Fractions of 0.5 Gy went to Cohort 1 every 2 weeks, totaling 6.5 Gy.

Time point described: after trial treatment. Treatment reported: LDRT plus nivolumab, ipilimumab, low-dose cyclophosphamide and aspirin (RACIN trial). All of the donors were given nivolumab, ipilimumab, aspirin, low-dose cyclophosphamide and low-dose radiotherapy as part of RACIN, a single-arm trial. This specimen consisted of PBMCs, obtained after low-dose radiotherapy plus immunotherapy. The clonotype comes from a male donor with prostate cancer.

The CDR3 sequence is CASSLSGTEAFF. The CDR3 coding sequence is TGTGCCAGCAGTTTATCCGGCACTGAAGCTTTCTTT. The chain uses TRBV28 and TRBJ1-1; D not resolved. This CDR3 is 12 amino acids long. V lost 1 base and J lost 4, with 4 bases in between. Germline V gives CDR1 MDHEN, CDR2 SYDVKM.